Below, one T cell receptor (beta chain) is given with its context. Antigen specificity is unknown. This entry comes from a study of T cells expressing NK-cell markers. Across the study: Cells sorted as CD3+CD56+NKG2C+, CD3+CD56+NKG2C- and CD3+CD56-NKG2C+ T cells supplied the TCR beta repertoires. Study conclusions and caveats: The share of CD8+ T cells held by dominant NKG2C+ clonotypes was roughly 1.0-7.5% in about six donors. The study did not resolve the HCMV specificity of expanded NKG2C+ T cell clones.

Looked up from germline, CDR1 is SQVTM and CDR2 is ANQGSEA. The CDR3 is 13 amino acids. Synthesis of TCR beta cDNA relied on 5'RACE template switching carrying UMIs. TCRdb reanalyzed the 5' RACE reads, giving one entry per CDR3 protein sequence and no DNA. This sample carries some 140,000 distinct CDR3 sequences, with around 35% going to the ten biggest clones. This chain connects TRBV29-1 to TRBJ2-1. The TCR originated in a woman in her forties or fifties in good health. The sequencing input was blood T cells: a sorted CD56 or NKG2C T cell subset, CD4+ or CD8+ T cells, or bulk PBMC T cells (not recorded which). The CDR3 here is CSVVVPTYNEQFF.